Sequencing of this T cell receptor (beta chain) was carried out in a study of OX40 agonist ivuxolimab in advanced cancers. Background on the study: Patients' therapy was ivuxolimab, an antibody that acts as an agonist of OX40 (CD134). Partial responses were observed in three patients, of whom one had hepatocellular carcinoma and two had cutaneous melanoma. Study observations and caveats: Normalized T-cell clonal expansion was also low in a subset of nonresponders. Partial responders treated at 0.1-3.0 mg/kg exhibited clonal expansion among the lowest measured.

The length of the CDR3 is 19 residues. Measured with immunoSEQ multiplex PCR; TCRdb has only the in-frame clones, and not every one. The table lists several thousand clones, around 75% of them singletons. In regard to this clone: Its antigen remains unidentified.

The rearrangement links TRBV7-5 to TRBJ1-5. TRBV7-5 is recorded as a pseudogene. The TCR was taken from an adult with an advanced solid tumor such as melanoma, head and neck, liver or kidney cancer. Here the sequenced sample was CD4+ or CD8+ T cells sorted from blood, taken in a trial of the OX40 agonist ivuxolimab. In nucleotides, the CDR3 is TGTGTCAGAAGCTTGGGGTCCTCATCCCACTTAGGTAGCAATCAGCCCCAGCATTTT. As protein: CVRSLGSSSHLGSNQPQHF.